The TCR beta chain described here comes from a study of early T cells in non-severe SARS-CoV-2 infection. Study-level background: Sequenced bulk RNA came from whole blood that was unsorted, and chains were unpaired. Study-level findings and limits: Reliance on VDJdb matching favored anti-spike CD8 responses; private and CD4 specificities were missed.

Unique molecular identifiers were added to individual cDNA molecules. TCRdb reprocessed the 5' RACE reads via MiXCR and lists one record per CDR3 protein. Found here are under 60,000 distinct CDR3 sequences, less than 9.5% of them singletons; the top ten hold 3.5% to 4%. This clonotype came up many times. Its antigen remains unidentified. CDR1 is SQVTM, CDR2 ANQGSEA, per germline. The CDR3 extends over 13 amino acids. Trimming cost V 5 bases and J 4 bases, with 12 bases left between them. The input for sequencing was whole blood, taken at baseline. The chain recombines TRBV29-1 with TRBJ1-5; the D gene is possibly TRBD1 (5 bases). This receptor was identified in an adult who was a healthcare worker with PCR-confirmed SARS-CoV-2 infection or an uninfected control (not recorded which). CDR3 nucleotide sequence: TGCAGCGTTCGCGAGGGGCCTAATCAGCCCCAGCATTTT. The encoded protein is CSVREGPNQPQHF.